This T cell receptor (beta chain) came from a study of graft-versus-host responses after intestinal transplantation. Study background: Isolated intestinal, liver-intestinal, or multivisceral transplants were what recipients had. Study results and caveats: The presence of high graft-versus-host to host-versus-graft clonal ratios in allografts characterized patients with graft-donor T cell macrochimerism. In recipient marrow, GvH clones were found, and some appeared first in ileum or blood.

CDR3 length equals 15 residues. V dropped 3 bases and J dropped 8; count of bases not matched to a gene: 8. The germline V gene has CDR1 LNHNV and CDR2 YYDKDF (reference sequence). Using immunoSEQ multiplex PCR, the repertoire was profiled, and TCRdb retains in-frame clones only, with some absent. The data contain tens of thousands of clones, roughly 90% of them singletons. As for this clone: Its antigen remains unknown.

The sequence derives from a human donor who received an intestinal transplant. The chain employs TRBV15 and TRBJ2-1, with TRBD1 matching 9 bases. The material sequenced was unstimulated CD8+ T cells sorted from spleen or lymph node cells, taken before intestinal transplant. CDR3 sequence reads: CATSSDRGVGDEQFF. The CDR3 bases are TGTGCCACCAGCAGTGACAGGGGGGTCGGCGATGAGCAGTTCTTC.